This TCR beta chain was retrieved from a study of glioma-infiltrating T cells. Study-wide points: Above-expected tissue-blood divergence occurred in all gliomas, most in low-grade ones.

CDR1 SEHNR and CDR2 FQNEAQ come from the germline V gene (reference sequence). Trimming stripped 2 bases from V and 7 bases from J, with 19 bases between. The CDR3 length is 16 residues. In this sample, this clonotype turned up many times. Its matching antigen is unknown. Using RNA template, CDR3s of TCR alpha and beta were amplified with iRepertoire arm-PCR. Each CDR3 protein gets one entry after TCRdb re-called the multiplex PCR reads with MiXCR. The sample includes fewer than 200,000 distinct CDR3 sequences, more than 25% of them seen just once. This sequence joins TRBV7-9 and TRBJ2-3; D not resolved. Sequencing input: glioma tissue, nonneoplastic brain tissue, or PBMCs (not recorded which). The TCR sequence derives from a human donor with low-grade glioma or glioblastoma, undergoing nonglioma brain surgery, or in good health (not recorded which). The chain's CDR3 is CASSLTLVGSGYTQYF. For the CDR3, the DNA is TGTGCCAGCAGCTTAACCCTTGTAGGGTCCGGATATACGCAGTATTTT.